This entry lists 27 T cell receptor beta chains sequenced from one sample in a study of identical twins. TCRdb fed the 5' RACE reads into MiXCR, producing one record per CDR3 protein. Of around 690,000 distinct CDR3 sequences in the sample, roughly 20% are singletons; the top ten hold 4% to 5.5%. This sample also belongs to another study, concerning T cells expressing NK-cell markers.

The sample comprised PBMCs. These TCRs come from a woman in her late teens or twenties in good health.

J is TRBJ1-2 and V is TRBV10-3, with D unclear. The CDR3 is 12 amino acids. CDR1 ENHRY and CDR2 SYGVKD come from the germline V gene. V was clipped by 3 bases and J by 6 bases, with 8 bases between them. CDR3 in amino acids: CAISDMDHGYTF. The CDR3 DNA reads TGTGCCATCAGTGATATGGATCATGGCTACACCTTC.

The gene calls are TRBV4-1 and TRBJ1-1; no clear D gene. Germline V gene data show CDR1 as MGHRA and CDR2 as YSYEKL. This CDR3 is 16 amino acids long. Deletions cut 0 bases from V and 5 bases from J, with 16 bases between. The CDR3 loop reads CASSQDQAHVRTEAFF. CDR3 nucleotides: TGCGCCAGCAGCCAAGATCAGGCGCATGTGAGGACTGAAGCTTTCTTT.

This clonotype was counted a few times. V gene TRBV21-1 combines with J gene TRBJ2-1. TRBV21-1 represents a pseudogene. This CDR3 is built from 16 residues. DNA for the CDR3: TGTGCCAGCAGCAACCGTTCCGACCTAGGTAGAAATGAGCAGTTCTTC. Amino acid sequence: CASSNRSDLGRNEQFF.

This clonotype was found once. The chain recombines TRBV7-3 with TRBJ2-3; 12 bases agree with TRBD1. Trimming removed 1 base from V and 7 bases from J; junction bases left unmatched: 6. This CDR3 is built from 16 residues. CDR1 is SGHTA, CDR2 FQGTGA, per germline. DNA of the CDR3: TGTGCCAGCAGCTTAAGCTTGGGACAGGGGGCAAATACGCAGTATTTT. Its protein product is CASSLSLGQGANTQYF.

V usage is TRBV11-2 and J usage is TRBJ2-3; D possibly corresponds to TRBD1 (5 bases). Germline V gives CDR1 SGHAT, CDR2 FQNNGV. The CDR3 covers 15 residues. V was cut by 5 bases and J by 0 bases, with 12 bases left in between. This CDR3 reads CASSQGAGSTDTQYF. CDR3 DNA: TGTGCCAGCAGCCAAGGGGCAGGCAGCACAGATACGCAGTATTTT.

Many counts were recorded for this clonotype. The chain carries TRBV6-2 or TRBV6-3 and TRBJ2-1, with D unclear. Trimming left V 4 bases short and J 8 bases short, with 9 bases between. The CDR3 loop spans 12 amino acids. From germline, CDR1 is MNHEY and CDR2 SVGEGT. In DNA form, the CDR3 reads TGTGCCAGCAGTTCCCGCCGGGATGAGCAGTTCTTC. It specifies CASSSRRDEQFF.

This clonotype was detected only a few times. This chain uses TRBV5-1 with TRBJ1-5, with D tentatively TRBD1 (5 bases). CDR1 SGHRS and CDR2 YFSETQ come from the germline V gene. Trimming cost V 5 bases and J 3 bases, with 12 bases left between them. The CDR3 covers 14 residues. CDR3 region: CASSSGGVNQPQHF. The CDR3 DNA reads as TGCGCCAGCAGTTCAGGAGGGGTCAATCAGCCCCAGCATTTT.

The chain couples TRBV6-1 to TRBJ2-1; 8 bases map to TRBD2. CDR3 length equals 13 residues. In germline, CDR1 is MNHNS, CDR2 SASEGT. Unmatched junction bases numbered 6, after V lost 10 bases and J lost 4 bases. The CDR3 sequence: CATSGGPYNEQFF. The CDR3 DNA sequence: TGTGCCACCTCGGGAGGGCCATACAATGAGCAGTTCTTC.

Remarks on this clonotype: Its ends do not fully match the called genes, so a read error is possible. V usage is TRBV10-3 and J usage is TRBJ2-1, with 8 positions matching TRBD1. Germline V gene lookup returns CDR1 ENHRY and CDR2 SYGVKD. CDR3 length: 13 amino acids. As DNA, the CDR3 is TGTGCCATCAACCGGGACAACGGGCCCAGGGGGCTCTTC. This sequence encodes CAINRDNGPRGLF.

This sequence joins TRBV5-1 and TRBJ2-6; tentative D call: TRBD1 (6 bases). Trimming stripped 6 bases from V and 0 bases from J, with 13 bases between. Germline V gene data show CDR1 as SGHRS and CDR2 as YFSETQ. CDR3 size: 16 residues. The CDR3 protein is CASTTGTYSGANVLTF. DNA of the CDR3: TGCGCCAGCACCACCGGGACATACTCTGGGGCCAACGTCCTGACTTTC.

The chain is built from TRBV7-6 and TRBJ2-5; 10 bases are shared with TRBD2. CDR1 is SGHVS and CDR2 is FNYEAQ in the germline V gene. The CDR3 has 15 amino acids. Unmatched junction bases numbered 7, after V lost 5 bases and J lost 4 bases. For the CDR3, the DNA is TGTGCCAGCAGCAACCCAGCGGGAGGGGGAGAGACCCAGTACTTC. Translated: CASSNPAGGGETQYF.

This clonotype has only a few counts. This chain links TRBV5-1 with TRBJ2-2; 8 nucleotides agree with TRBD1. The CDR3 covers 15 residues. The V segment lost 5 bases and the J segment 10 bases; nucleotides outside the gene matches: 13. Germline V gives CDR1 SGHRS, CDR2 YFSETQ. The CDR3 reads CASRPDRGRREELFF. The CDR3 nucleotides are TGCGCCAGCAGGCCCGACAGGGGCCGGAGGGAGGAGCTGTTTTTT.

This clonotype occurred a few times. The chain combines TRBV20-1 with TRBJ1-4; D call uncertain. There are 13 residues in the CDR3. Trimming removed 5 bases from V and 8 bases from J, with 15 bases in between. CDR1 and CDR2 from the germline V gene are DFQATT and SNEGSKA (reference sequence). This chain's CDR3 is CSAPGRFFEKLFF. The CDR3 bases are TGCAGTGCTCCCGGACGGTTTTTCGAAAAACTGTTTTTT.

The chain couples TRBV25-1 to TRBJ2-5; D is unclear. The germline CDR1 and CDR2 sequences are MGHDK and SYGVNS. Trimming cost V 5 bases and J 5 bases, with 9 bases left between them. The CDR3 loop spans 12 amino acids. The CDR3 here is CASSPSDETQYF. The CDR3 DNA reads as TGTGCCAGCAGTCCTAGTGACGAGACCCAGTACTTC.

This chain connects TRBV7-6 to TRBJ2-3; TRBD2 aligns across 10 bases. Per the germline V gene, CDR1 is SGHVS and CDR2 is FNYEAQ. The CDR3 is 15 amino acids. Trimming removed 5 bases from V and 8 bases from J; junction bases left unmatched: 10. In DNA, the CDR3 is TGTGCCAGCAGCCTCACTAGCGGGGCCTCCGGTACGCAGTATTTT. It codes for CASSLTSGASGTQYF.

This clonotype was seen only a few times. The chain is built from TRBV20-1 and TRBJ2-2; no definite D call. Between the trimmed V and J ends, which lost 0 bases and 6 bases, there was a span of 8 bases. The CDR3 runs to 13 residues. Germline V gives CDR1 DFQATT, CDR2 SNEGSKA (reference sequence). The CDR3 DNA sequence: TGCAGTGCTAGAGATCGTATCTCCGGGGAGCTGTTTTTT. Its protein product is CSARDRISGELFF.

The V gene is TRBV19, the J gene TRBJ2-5; possible D gene TRBD1, 6 bases. The length of the CDR3 is 19 residues. Germline CDR1 and CDR2: LNHDA and SQIVND (reference sequence). Trimming left V 4 bases short and J 2 bases short, with 26 bases between. For the CDR3, the DNA is TGTGCCAGTAGTAGTTCGACAGGCGGTTCTCGTTCCTTGCAAGAGACCCAGTACTTC. This sequence encodes CASSSSTGGSRSLQETQYF.

This clonotype was detected only a few times. J is TRBJ1-1 and V is TRBV7-9; 8 bases match TRBD1. V gave up 3 bases and J gave up 7 bases; unmatched junction bases: 4. The germline V gene has CDR1 SEHNR and CDR2 FQNEAQ (reference sequence). The CDR3 covers 13 residues. The CDR3 DNA reads as TGTGCCAGCAGCTTTGCAGGGGGCTATGAAGCTTTCTTT. Its translation is CASSFAGGYEAFF.

In this sample, this clonotype turned up many times. The rearrangement links TRBV12-5 to TRBJ1-2; no definite D call. V was shortened by 5 bases and J by 2 bases, with 3 bases between the two germline ends. CDR1 and CDR2 (germline): LGHNT, FRNRAP. This CDR3 is 11 amino acids long. The CDR3 here is CASGLNYGYTF. CDR3 DNA sequence: TGTGCTAGTGGTCTAAACTATGGCTACACCTTC.

The CDR3 DNA reads as TGCGCCAGCAGCCAATGGGGAGGGGGCACCGGGGAGCTGTTTTTT. Encoded protein: CASSQWGGGTGELFF. V usage is TRBV4-3 and J usage is TRBJ2-2; D perhaps matches TRBD2 (7 bases). The CDR3 spans 15 residues. V gave up 2 bases and J gave up 4 bases, with 11 bases separating them. Germline V gene lookup returns CDR1 LGHNA and CDR2 YSLEER.

V is TRBV19 and J is TRBJ1-3; 11 bases map to TRBD1. The CDR3 is 19 amino acids. Germline V gene sequence: CDR1 LNHDA, CDR2 SQIVND (reference sequence). Trimming removed 3 bases from V and 0 bases from J; junction bases left unmatched: 10. The CDR3 here is CASSIGTGGTFFSGNTIYF. The CDR3 DNA reads TGTGCCAGTAGTATCGGGACAGGGGGAACGTTCTTCTCTGGAAACACCATATATTTT.

V gene TRBV11-2 combines with J gene TRBJ2-3; 7 bases are a match to TRBD2. J was trimmed by 5 bases and V by 5 bases; bases with no gene match: 7. The CDR3 runs to 14 residues. Germline CDR1 reads SGHAT; CDR2 reads FQNNGV. CDR3 region: CASSRRREEDTQYF. The DNA for the CDR3 is TGTGCCAGCAGCCGACGACGGGAGGAAGATACGCAGTATTTT. Variable domain in full (rest from reference TRBV11-2 and TRBJ2-3): EAGVAQSPRYKIIEKRQSVAFWCNPISGHATLYWYQQILGQGPKLLIQFQNNGVVDDSQLPKDRFSAERLKGVDSTLKIQPAKLEDSAVYLCASSRRREEDTQYFGPGTRLTVL.

This chain connects TRBV21-1 to TRBJ2-1; TRBD2, the table's D call, was not compared with the DNA. TRBV21-1 is deemed a pseudogene. The CDR3 is made up of 15 amino acids. The CDR3 loop is CASRTIRDSSLSEFF. Here the CDR3 DNA reads TGTGCCAGCAGGACTATCCGGGACTCGAGTTTAAGTGAGTTCTTC.

The V call is TRBV9, the J call TRBJ2-7, with D perhaps matching TRBD1 or TRBD2 (6 bases each). V lost 0 bases, J lost 5 bases, and 12 bases lay in between. The CDR3 spans 14 residues. Per germline, CDR1 SGDLS and CDR2 YYNGEE. CDR3 protein: CASSVGGAIDEQYF. The CDR3 DNA follows: TGTGCCAGCAGCGTAGGGGGGGCGATTGACGAGCAGTACTTC. The full variable domain, completed using reference TRBV9 and TRBJ2-7, is DSGVTQTPKHLITATGQRVTLRCSPRSGDLSVYWYQQSLDQGLQFLIQYYNGEERAKGNILERFSAQQFPDLHSELNLSSLELGDSALYFCASSVGGAIDEQYFGPGTRLTVT.

In this sample, this clonotype turned up many times. The CDR3 DNA sequence: TGCAGCGTTGAGAACAGGGTTTCCCTATCTGGCTACACCTTC. Protein product: CSVENRVSLSGYTF. The gene calls are TRBV29-1 and TRBJ1-2; the D gene is possibly TRBD1 (6 bases). V lost 3 bases and J lost 7, with 18 bases in between. Germline-derived CDR1 and CDR2 are SQVTM and ANQGSEA. The CDR3 extends over 14 amino acids.

This chain links TRBV5-1 with TRBJ2-7; possible D gene TRBD1, 7 bases. Germline V CDR1 and CDR2: SGHRS, YFSETQ. This CDR3 region has 14 residues. V lost 4 bases, J lost 4 bases, and 15 bases lay in between. The chain's CDR3 is CASSGTQGGYEQYF. As DNA, the CDR3 is TGCGCCAGCAGCGGAACGCAGGGGGGTTACGAGCAGTACTTC.

The table lists this clonotype with a few counts. V and J are TRBV5-1 and TRBJ2-7; tentatively, D is TRBD2 (5 bases). The CDR3 loop spans 13 amino acids. Per the germline V gene, CDR1 is SGHRS and CDR2 is YFSETQ. V lost 0 bases to trimming and J lost 4 bases, with 8 bases between them. The CDR3 region has the DNA TGCGCCAGCAGCTTGGACACGGGATACGAGCAGTACTTC. Translation: CASSLDTGYEQYF. Full variable domain (missing parts from reference TRBV5-1 and TRBJ2-7): KAGVTQTPRYLIKTRGQQVTLSCSPISGHRSVSWYQQTPGQGLQFLFEYFSETQRNKGNFPGRFSGRQFSNSRSEMNVSTLELGDSALYLCASSLDTGYEQYFGPGTRLTVT.